Following are 13 T cell receptor beta chains from one sample sequenced in a study of blood T cells in healthy people across ages. A second PCR, run for roughly 7 to 12 cycles, used a sample-barcoded 5' primer plus a J-beta primer mix. Via MiXCR, TCRdb re-called the 5' RACE reads, giving one row per CDR3 protein. The data show 800,000 to 950,000 distinct CDR3 sequences, roughly 50% seen once. The sample was blood. The source is a man in his thirties or forties in good health.

The chain links TRBV5-1 to TRBJ2-3; TRBD2 aligns across 15 bases. Looked up from germline, CDR1 is SGHRS and CDR2 is YFSETQ. This CDR3 comprises 18 residues. V was pared by 1 base and J by 1 base, with 4 bases of the junction left unmatched. CDR3 DNA sequence: TGCGCCAGCAGCTTGAGGACTAGCGGGGGGGCCGGCACAGATACGCAGTATTTT. It encodes CASSLRTSGGAGTDTQYF.

The V and J genes are TRBV7-3 and TRBJ2-3, with D possibly being TRBD2 (5 bases). Germline CDR1 and CDR2: SGHTA and FQGTGA. The CDR3 is 13 residues long. The ends were cut back, 0 bases at V and 5 bases at J, with 6 bases in the middle. The chain's CDR3 is CASSLTEEDTQYF. The CDR3 nucleotides are TGTGCCAGCAGCTTAACGGAGGAAGATACGCAGTATTTT.

The genes are TRBV20-1 and TRBJ1-1, with D maybe TRBD1 (5 bases). The CDR3 is 14 residues long. Germline-derived CDR1 and CDR2 are DFQATT and SNEGSKA (reference sequence). Trimming shortened V by 1 base and J by 1 base, and 10 bases separated the two germline ends. This chain's CDR3 is CSARGQGPNTEAFF. The CDR3 DNA sequence: TGCAGTGCTAGAGGGCAGGGACCGAACACTGAAGCTTTCTTT.

This rearrangement joins TRBV10-3 to TRBJ2-7; the match to TRBD1 covers 7 bases. The CDR3 runs to 13 residues. The V gene's germline CDR1 is ENHRY and CDR2 SYGVKD. Trimming removed 5 bases from V and 5 bases from J; junction bases left unmatched: 6. CDR3 sequence: CAISQGQTDEQYF. The DNA of the CDR3 is TGTGCCATCAGTCAGGGACAGACTGACGAGCAGTACTTC.

The table lists this clonotype with a few counts. The CDR3 region is CASRGWDEQYF. The CDR3 DNA sequence: TGTGCCAGCAGGGGTTGGGACGAGCAGTACTTC. This chain joins TRBV6-2 or TRBV6-3 and TRBJ2-5; no clear D. Near its end, the DNA agrees better with TRBJ2-7, so the J call may be wrong. Germline loops: CDR1 MNHEY, CDR2 SVGEGT. The CDR3 totals 11 residues.

This chain uses TRBV5-1 with TRBJ2-1; 8 bases fit TRBD2. V was clipped by 7 bases and J by 1 base; unmatched bases: 16. The V gene's germline CDR1 is SGHRS and CDR2 YFSETQ. There are 18 residues in the CDR3. The CDR3 spells CASCHTPGLDSSYNEQFF. The CDR3 DNA sequence: TGCGCCAGCTGCCACACACCGGGACTAGATTCTTCCTACAATGAGCAGTTCTTC.

This clonotype showed up just a few times. The chain joins TRBV4-2 to TRBJ2-5, with D possibly being TRBD1 or TRBD2 (6 bases each). This CDR3 has 14 amino acids. Trimming pared 2 bases from V and 1 base from J, leaving 8 bases between. The germline V gene has CDR1 LGHNA and CDR2 YNFKEQ. The CDR3, as DNA: TGTGCCAGCAGCCAACCGGGGGCCCAAGAGACCCAGTACTTC. Residues: CASSQPGAQETQYF.

The J gene is TRBJ2-5, the V gene TRBV27; perhaps TRBD2 as D (5 bases). CDR1 is MNHEY, CDR2 SMNVEV, per germline (reference sequence). The CDR3 has 8 amino acids. V was cut by 5 bases and J by 13 bases, with 5 bases left in between. CDR3 protein: CASSAGYF. Here the CDR3 DNA reads TGTGCCAGCAGTGCGGGGTACTTC.

The genes are TRBV7-9 and TRBJ1-2, with D hard to call. This CDR3 comprises 11 residues. V lost 5 bases and J lost 8, with 9 bases in between. Germline V lookup: CDR1 SEHNR, CDR2 FQNEAQ (reference sequence). The CDR3 DNA is TGTGCCAGCAGCCCCCCTGAAGGCTACACCTTC. Protein product: CASSPPEGYTF.

The chain is built from TRBV20-1 and TRBJ2-7; TRBD1 aligns across 8 bases. The germline CDR1 and CDR2 sequences are DFQATT and SNEGSKA (reference sequence). After removal of 0 bases from V and 5 bases from J, the junction contained 24 bases not matched to a gene. The CDR3 contains 20 residues. Here the CDR3 reads CSARDELIRTQQGVHNEQYF. The CDR3 DNA sequence: TGCAGTGCTAGAGATGAACTTATCCGTACCCAACAGGGGGTTCATAACGAGCAGTACTTC.

The V gene is TRBV5-1, the J gene TRBJ2-2; 8 bases are shared with TRBD1. Germline CDR1 is SGHRS and CDR2 is YFSETQ. V was clipped by 9 bases and J by 1 base; unmatched bases: 2. This CDR3 has 13 amino acids. CDR3 region: CATGTGNTGELFF. CDR3 DNA sequence: TGCGCCACTGGGACAGGGAACACCGGGGAGCTGTTTTTT.

V gene TRBV5-1 combines with J gene TRBJ1-1; TRBD1 is a possible D gene (5 bases). Germline CDR1 and CDR2: SGHRS and YFSETQ. This CDR3 comprises 15 residues. V was pared by 2 bases and J by 1 base, with 12 bases between. This CDR3 is CASSLVGTTNTEAFF. The CDR3, as DNA: TGCGCCAGCAGCTTAGTAGGGACCACGAACACTGAAGCTTTCTTT.

Only a few counts were recorded for this clonotype. The rearrangement links TRBV7-2 to TRBJ1-2; no clear D. The CDR3 is 16 residues long. The V gene lost 5 bases and the J gene lost 6 bases, with 22 bases spanning the gap. In germline, CDR1 is SGHTA, CDR2 FQGNSA. The CDR3 nucleotides are TGTGCCAGCAGCGACCCGCATCTCGGGGTCTTGAATGGCTACACCTTC. Protein product: CASSDPHLGVLNGYTF.